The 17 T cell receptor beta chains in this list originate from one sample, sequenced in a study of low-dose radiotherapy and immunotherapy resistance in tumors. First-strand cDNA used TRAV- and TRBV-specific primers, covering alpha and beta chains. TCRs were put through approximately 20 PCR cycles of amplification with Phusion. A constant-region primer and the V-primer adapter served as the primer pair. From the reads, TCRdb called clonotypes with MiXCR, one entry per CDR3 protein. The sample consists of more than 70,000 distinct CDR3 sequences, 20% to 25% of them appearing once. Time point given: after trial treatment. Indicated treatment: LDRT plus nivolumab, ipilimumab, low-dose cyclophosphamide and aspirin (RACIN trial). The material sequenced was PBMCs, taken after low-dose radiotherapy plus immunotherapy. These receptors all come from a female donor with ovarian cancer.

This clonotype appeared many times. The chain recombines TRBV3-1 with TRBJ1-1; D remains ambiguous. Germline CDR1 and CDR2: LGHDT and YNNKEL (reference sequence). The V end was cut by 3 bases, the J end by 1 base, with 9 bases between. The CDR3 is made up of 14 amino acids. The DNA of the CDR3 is TGTGCCAGCAGCCAGCGGGAGACGAACACTGAAGCTTTCTTT. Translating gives CASSQRETNTEAFF. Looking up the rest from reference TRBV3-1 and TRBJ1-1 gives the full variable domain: DTAVSQTPKYLVTQMGNDKSIKCEQNLGHDTMYWYKQDSKKFLKIMFSYNNKELIINETVPNRFSPKSPDKAHLNLHINSLELGDSAVYFCASSQRETNTEAFFGQGTRLTVV.

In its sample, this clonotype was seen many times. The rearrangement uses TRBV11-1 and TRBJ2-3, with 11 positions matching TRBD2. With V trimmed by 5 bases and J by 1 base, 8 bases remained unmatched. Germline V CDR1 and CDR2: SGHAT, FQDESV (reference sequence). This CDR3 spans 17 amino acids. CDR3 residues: CASSPTSSGGRTDTQYF. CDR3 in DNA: TGTGCCAGCAGCCCTACCTCTAGCGGGGGGCGCACAGATACGCAGTATTTT.

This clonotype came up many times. The CDR3 coding sequence is TGTGCCAGCAGCCCGGAACAAGTAAGGGGGGAGCAGTACTTC. As protein: CASSPEQVRGEQYF. V and J are TRBV5-6 and TRBJ2-7; D perhaps matches TRBD1 (6 bases). Trimming removed 4 bases at V and 7 bases at J, with 18 bases between. The germline CDR1 and CDR2 sequences are SGHDT and YYEEEE. The CDR3 spans 14 residues. The full variable domain, in which reference TRBV5-6 and TRBJ2-7 provide the parts outside the CDR3, is DAGVTQSPTHLIKTRGQQVTLRCSPKSGHDTVSWYQQALGQGPQFIFQYYEEEERQRGNFPDRFSGHQFPNYSSELNVNALLLGDSALYLCASSPEQVRGEQYFGPGTRLTVT.

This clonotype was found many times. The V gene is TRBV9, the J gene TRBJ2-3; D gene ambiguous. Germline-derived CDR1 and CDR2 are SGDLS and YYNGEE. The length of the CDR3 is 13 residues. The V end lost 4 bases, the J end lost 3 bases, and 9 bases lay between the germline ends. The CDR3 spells CASSPRRTDTQYF. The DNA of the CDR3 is TGTGCCAGCAGCCCCCGACGGACAGATACGCAGTATTTT.

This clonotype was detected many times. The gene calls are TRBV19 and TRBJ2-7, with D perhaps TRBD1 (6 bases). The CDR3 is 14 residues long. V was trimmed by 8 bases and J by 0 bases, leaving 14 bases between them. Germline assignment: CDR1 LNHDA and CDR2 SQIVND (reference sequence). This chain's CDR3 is CASSRQDSSYEQYF. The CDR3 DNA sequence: TGTGCCAGTTCCAGACAGGATAGCTCCTACGAGCAGTACTTC.

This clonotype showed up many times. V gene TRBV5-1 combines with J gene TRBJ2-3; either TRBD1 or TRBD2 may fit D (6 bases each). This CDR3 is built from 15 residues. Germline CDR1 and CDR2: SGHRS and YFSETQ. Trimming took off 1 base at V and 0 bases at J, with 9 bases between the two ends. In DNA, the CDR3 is TGCGCCAGCAGCTTGCAGGGGACTAGCACAGATACGCAGTATTTT. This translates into CASSLQGTSTDTQYF.

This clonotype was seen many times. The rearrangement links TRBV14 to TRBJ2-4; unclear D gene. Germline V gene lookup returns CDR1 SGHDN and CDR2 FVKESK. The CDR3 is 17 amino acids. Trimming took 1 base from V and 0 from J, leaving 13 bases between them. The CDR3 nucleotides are TGTGCCAGCAGCCAAGGTTCGGGTCCTTTAGCCAAAAACATTCAGTACTTC. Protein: CASSQGSGPLAKNIQYF.

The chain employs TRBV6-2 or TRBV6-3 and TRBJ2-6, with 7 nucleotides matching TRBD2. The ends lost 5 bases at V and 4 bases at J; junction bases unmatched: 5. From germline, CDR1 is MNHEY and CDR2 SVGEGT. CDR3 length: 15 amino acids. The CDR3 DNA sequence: TGTGCCAGCAGTGTTGGTAGCGGGGGGGCCAACGTCCTGACTTTC. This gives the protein CASSVGSGGANVLTF.

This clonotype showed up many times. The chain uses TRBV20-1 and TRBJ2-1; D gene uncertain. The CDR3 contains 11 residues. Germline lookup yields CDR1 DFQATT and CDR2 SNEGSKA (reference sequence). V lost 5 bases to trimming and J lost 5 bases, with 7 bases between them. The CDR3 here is CSAYLHNEQFF. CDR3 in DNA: TGCAGTGCTTATCTTCACAATGAGCAGTTCTTC.

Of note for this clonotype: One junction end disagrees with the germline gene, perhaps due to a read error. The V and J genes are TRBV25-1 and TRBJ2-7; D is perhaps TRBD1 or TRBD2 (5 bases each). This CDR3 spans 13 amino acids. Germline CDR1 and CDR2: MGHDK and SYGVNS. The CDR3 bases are TGTGCCAGCGGGTCGGGACGGGCCTACGAGCAGTGCTTC. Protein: CASGSGRAYEQCF.

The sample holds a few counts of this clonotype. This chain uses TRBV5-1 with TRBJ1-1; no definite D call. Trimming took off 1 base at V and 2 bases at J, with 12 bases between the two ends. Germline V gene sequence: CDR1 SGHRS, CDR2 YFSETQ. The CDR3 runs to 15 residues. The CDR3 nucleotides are TGCGCCAGCAGCTTGAGAGGATGGGGAAACACTGAAGCTTTCTTT. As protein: CASSLRGWGNTEAFF.

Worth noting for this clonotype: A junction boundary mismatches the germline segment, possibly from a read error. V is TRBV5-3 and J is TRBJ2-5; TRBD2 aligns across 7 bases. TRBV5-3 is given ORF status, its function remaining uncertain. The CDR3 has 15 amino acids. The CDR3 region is CASRRRWEGRETQYF. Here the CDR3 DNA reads TGCGCCAGCCGTCGTAGGTGGGAGGGCAGGGAGACCCAGTACTTC.

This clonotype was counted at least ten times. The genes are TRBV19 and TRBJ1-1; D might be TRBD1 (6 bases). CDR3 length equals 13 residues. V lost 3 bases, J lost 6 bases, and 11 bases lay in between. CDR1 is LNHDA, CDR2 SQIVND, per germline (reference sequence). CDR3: CASSIKGGAEAFF. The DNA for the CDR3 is TGTGCCAGTAGTATTAAAGGGGGGGCTGAAGCTTTCTTT.

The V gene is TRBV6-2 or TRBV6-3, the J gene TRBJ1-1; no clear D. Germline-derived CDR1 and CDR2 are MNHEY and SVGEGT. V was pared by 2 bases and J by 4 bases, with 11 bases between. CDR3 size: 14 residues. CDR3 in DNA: TGTGCCAGCAGTTACCTGCCGGGGAGCACTGAAGCTTTCTTT. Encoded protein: CASSYLPGSTEAFF.

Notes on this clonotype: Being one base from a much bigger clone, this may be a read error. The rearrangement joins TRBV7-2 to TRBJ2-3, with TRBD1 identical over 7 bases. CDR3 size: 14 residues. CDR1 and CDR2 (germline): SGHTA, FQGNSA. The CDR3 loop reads CASSPNRGTHTQYF. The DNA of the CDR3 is TGTGCCAGCAGCCCCAACAGGGGCACACATACGCAGTATTTT.

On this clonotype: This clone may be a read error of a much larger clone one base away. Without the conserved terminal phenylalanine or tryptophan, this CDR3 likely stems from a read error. The DNA for the CDR3 is TGTGCCAGCAGAGGCTCTGGGGCCAACGTCCTGACTTCC. Translating gives CASRGSGANVLTS. This chain connects TRBV12-3 or TRBV12-4 to TRBJ2-6; D remains unclear. CDR3 length equals 13 residues. Trimming left V 6 bases short and J 0 bases short, with 3 bases between.

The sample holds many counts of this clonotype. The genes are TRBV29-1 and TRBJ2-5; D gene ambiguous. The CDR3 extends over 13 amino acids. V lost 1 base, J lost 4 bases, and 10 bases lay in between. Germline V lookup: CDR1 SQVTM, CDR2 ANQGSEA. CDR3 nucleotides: TGCAGCGTTGAAGGGTCAGAAGTAGAGACCCAGTACTTC. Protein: CSVEGSEVETQYF.